This TCR beta chain was sequenced for a study of vaccination and CD4 T cells after COVID-19. Turning to the study itself: All convalescent patients were nasal swab PCR positive for SARS-CoV-2; 9 or 10 had mild and one severe disease.

Treatment of the sample: roughly 11-day PBMC culture with coronavirus spike peptide pools or control peptides (ViraFEST assay). As regards this clonotype: Its antigen is not known.

The CDR3 runs to 15 residues. The V end was cut by 6 bases, the J end by 0 bases, with 11 bases between. Germline V gene data show CDR1 as SGHTA and CDR2 as FQGNSA. Sequencing of the DNA from cultured CD4+ T cells was carried out with the Oncomine TCR Beta short-read assay. TCRdb analysed the PCR reads with MiXCR anew, one entry per CDR3 protein. Among some 21,000 distinct CDR3 sequences listed, less than 50% were seen once. The chain is built from TRBV7-2 and TRBJ2-2, with D maybe TRBD1 (6 bases). Sequences were derived from CD4+ T cells from blood, cultured in vitro, sampled before SARS-CoV-2 vaccination. The origin of this receptor is a human donor who had recovered from COVID-19. The CDR3 loop is CASSKDSANTGELFF. Here the CDR3 DNA reads TGTGCCAGCAGTAAGGACAGCGCGAACACCGGGGAGCTGTTTTTT.